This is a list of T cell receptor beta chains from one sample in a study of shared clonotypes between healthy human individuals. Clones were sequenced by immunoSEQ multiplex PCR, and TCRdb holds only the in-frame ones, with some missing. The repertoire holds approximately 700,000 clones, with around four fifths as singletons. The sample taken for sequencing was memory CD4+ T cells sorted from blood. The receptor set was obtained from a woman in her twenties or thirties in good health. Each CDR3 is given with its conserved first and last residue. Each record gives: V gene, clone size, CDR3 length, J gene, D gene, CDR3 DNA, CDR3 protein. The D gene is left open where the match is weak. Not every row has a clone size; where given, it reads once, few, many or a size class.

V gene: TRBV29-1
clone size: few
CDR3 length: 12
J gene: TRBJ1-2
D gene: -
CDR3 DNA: TGCAGCGTTGATATGGGGAACTATGGCTACACCTTC
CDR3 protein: CSVDMGNYGYTF

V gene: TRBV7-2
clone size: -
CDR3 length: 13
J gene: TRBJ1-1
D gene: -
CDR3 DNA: TGTGCCAGCAGCTCCAGGCGGGGGACTGAAGCTTTCTTT
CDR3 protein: CASSSRRGTEAFF

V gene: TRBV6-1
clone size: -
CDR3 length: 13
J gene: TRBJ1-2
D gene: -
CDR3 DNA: TGTGCCAGCACACCCACAGCAACCTATGGCTACACCTTC
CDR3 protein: CASTPTATYGYTF

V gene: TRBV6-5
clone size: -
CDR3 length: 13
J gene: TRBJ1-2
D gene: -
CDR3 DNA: TGTGCCAGCAGTTACAGCCAGAACTATGGCTACACCTTC
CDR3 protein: CASSYSQNYGYTF

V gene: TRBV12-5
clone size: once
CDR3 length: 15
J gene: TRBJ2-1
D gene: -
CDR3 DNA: TGTGCTAGTGGTTTAGGGGGAGTGGGCTACAATGAGCAGTTCTTC
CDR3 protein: CASGLGGVGYNEQFF

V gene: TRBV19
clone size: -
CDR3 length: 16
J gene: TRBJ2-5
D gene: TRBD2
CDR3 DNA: TGTGCCAGTAGTAACCTAGCGGGAGTTGGCATTGAGACCCAGTACTTC
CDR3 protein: CASSNLAGVGIETQYF

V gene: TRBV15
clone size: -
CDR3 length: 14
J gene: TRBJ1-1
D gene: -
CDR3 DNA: TGTGCCACCAGCAGAGACAGGGGCGGGGTGGGGGCTTTCTTT
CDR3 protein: CATSRDRGGVGAFF

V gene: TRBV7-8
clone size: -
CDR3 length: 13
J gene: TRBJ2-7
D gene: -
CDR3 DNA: TGTGCCAGCAGCTTAGCAGCCTCCTACGAGCAGTACTTC
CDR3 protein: CASSLAASYEQYF

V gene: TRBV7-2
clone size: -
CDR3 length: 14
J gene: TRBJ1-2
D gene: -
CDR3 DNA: TGTGCCAGCAGCTTTACGCAGGGCGGCTATGGCTACACCTTC
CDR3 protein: CASSFTQGGYGYTF

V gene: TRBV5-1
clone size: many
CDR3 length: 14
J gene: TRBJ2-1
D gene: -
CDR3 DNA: TGCGCCAGCAGCTTGGCCCAGGTCAGGGATGAGCAGTTCTTC
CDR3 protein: CASSLAQVRDEQFF

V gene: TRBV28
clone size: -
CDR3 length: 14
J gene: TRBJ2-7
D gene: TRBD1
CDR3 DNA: TGTGCCCTTCAATCCGACAGGGACCCCTACGAGCAGTACTTC
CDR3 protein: CALQSDRDPYEQYF

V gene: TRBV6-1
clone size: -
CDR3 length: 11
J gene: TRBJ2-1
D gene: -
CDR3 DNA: TGTGCCAGTAAGCTGTACAATGAGCAGTTCTTC
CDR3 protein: CASKLYNEQFF

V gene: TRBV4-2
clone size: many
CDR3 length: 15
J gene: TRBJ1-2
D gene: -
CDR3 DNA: TGTGCCAGCAGCTCAGACGGAGCCGAAGACTATGGCTACACCTTC
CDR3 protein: CASSSDGAEDYGYTF

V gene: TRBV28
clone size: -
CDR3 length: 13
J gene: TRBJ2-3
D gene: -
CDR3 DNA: TGTGCCAGCAGTTTCTCAGGAGGTGATACGCAGTATTTT
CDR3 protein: CASSFSGGDTQYF

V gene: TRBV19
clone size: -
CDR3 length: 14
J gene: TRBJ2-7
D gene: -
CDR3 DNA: TGTGCCAGTAGTAGCGAATGGGGCTCCTACGAGCAGTACTTC
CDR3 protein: CASSSEWGSYEQYF

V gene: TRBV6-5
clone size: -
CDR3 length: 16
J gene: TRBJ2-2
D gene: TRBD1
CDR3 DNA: TGTGCCAGCAGTTGGGACAGTCCTGCGAACACCGGGGAGCTGTTTTTT
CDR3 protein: CASSWDSPANTGELFF

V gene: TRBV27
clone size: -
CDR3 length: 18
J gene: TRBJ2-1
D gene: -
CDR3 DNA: TGTGCCAGCAGCACCTTGGCGGTCCCAGGGGGGTCCTACAATGAGCAGTTCTTC
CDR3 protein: CASSTLAVPGGSYNEQFF

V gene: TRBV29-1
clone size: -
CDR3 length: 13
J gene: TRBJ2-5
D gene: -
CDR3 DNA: TGCAGCGTTGATCAGCCAGGTCGGAAGACCCAGTACTTC
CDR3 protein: CSVDQPGRKTQYF

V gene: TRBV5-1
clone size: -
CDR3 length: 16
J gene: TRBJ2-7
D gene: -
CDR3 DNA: TGCGCCAGCAGCGGCTCCCTGGTGGGGACCTTCTACGAGCAGTACTTC
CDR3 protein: CASSGSLVGTFYEQYF

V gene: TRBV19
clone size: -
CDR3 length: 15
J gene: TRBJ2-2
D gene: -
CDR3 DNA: TGTGCCAGTAGGACCGGGGCCATGAACACCGGGGAGCTGTTTTTT
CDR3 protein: CASRTGAMNTGELFF

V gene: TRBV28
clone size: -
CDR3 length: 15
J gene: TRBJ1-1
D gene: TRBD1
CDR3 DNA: TGTGCCAGCAGTTCGGACAGGGGATCTGTCACTGAAGCTTTCTTT
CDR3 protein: CASSSDRGSVTEAFF

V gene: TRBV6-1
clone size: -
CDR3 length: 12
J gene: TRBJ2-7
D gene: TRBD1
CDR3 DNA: TGTGCCAGCAGTGAGACAGGGAACGAGCAGTACTTC
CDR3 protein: CASSETGNEQYF

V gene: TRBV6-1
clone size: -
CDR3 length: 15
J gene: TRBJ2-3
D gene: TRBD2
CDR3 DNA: TGTGCCAGCAGGGGGACTAGCGGGAACGCAGATACGCAGTATTTT
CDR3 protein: CASRGTSGNADTQYF

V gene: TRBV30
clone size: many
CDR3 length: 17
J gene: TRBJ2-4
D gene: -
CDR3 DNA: TGTGCCTGGAGCGCCTCCAGGGGCGCCGTAGCCAAAAACATTCAGTACTTC
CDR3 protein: CAWSASRGAVAKNIQYF

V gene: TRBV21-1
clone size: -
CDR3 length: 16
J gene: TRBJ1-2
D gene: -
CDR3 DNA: TGTGCCAGCAGCAAACCGGGGGCAGAAGCTAACTATGGCTACACCTTC
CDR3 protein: CASSKPGAEANYGYTF

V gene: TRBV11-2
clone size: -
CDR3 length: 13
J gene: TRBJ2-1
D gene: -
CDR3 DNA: TGTGCCAGCAGCTTAATCCCCCGGGGTGAGCAGTTCTTC
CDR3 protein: CASSLIPRGEQFF

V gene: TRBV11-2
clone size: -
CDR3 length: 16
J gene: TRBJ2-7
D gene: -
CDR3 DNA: TGTGCCAGCAGCCCCAGGGGGGGGACAGGTTCCTACGAGCAGTACTTC
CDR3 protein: CASSPRGGTGSYEQYF

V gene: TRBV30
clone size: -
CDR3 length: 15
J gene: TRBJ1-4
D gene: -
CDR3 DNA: TGTGCCTGGAGTGTAAGTTTTGCAGGGTCGGAAAAACTGTTTTTT
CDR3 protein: CAWSVSFAGSEKLFF

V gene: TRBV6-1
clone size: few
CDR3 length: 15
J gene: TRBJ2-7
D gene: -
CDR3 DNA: TGTGCCAGCAGTGATTCCGGGACCGACGCCTACGAGCAGTACTTC
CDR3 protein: CASSDSGTDAYEQYF

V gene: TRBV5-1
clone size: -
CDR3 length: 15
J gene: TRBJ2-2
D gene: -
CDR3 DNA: TGCGCCAGCAGTATATCAGGGAGAGGGACCGGGGAGCTGTTTTTT
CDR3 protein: CASSISGRGTGELFF

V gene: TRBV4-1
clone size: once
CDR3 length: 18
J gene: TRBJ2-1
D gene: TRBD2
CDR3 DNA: TGCGCCAGCAGCTACGATAACCCTTACCTAGCGGGAGGGGGTCAGCAGTTCTTC
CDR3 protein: CASSYDNPYLAGGGQQFF

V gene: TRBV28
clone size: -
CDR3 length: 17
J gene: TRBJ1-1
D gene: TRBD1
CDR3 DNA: TGTGCCAGCAGTTTATCCAGTTGGGGGACAGGGGTCACTGAAGCTTTCTTT
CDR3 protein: CASSLSSWGTGVTEAFF

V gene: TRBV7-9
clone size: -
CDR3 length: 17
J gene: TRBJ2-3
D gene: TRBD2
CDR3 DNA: TGTGCCAGCAGCCCACCGGGACTAGCGAAAAGCACAGATACGCAGTATTTT
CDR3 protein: CASSPPGLAKSTDTQYF

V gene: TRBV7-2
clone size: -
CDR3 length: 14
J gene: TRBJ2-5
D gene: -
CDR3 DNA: TGTGCCAGCAGCCCAGTGGCTCTCCAAGAGACCCAGTACTTC
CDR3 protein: CASSPVALQETQYF